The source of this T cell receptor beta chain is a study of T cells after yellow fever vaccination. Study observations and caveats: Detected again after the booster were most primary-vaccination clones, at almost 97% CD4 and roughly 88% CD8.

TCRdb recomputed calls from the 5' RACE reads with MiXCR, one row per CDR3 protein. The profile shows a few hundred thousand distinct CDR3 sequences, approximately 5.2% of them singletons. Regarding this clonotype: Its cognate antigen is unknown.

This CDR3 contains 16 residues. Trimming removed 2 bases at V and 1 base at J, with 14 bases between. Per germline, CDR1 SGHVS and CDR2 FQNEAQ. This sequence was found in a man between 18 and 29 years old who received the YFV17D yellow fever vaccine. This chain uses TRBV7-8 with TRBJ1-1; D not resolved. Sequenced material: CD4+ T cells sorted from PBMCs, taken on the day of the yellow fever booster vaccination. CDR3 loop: CASSLRAGSRNTEAFF. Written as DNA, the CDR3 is TGTGCCAGCAGCTTAAGAGCGGGTAGTCGGAACACTGAAGCTTTCTTT.